This TCR beta chain emerged from a study of blood T cell repertoires in COVID-19. CDR3 length: 15 amino acids. The V gene end was trimmed by 2 bases and the J gene end by 4 bases; junction bases not matched to a gene: 5. The germline V gene has CDR1 SGHDT and CDR2 YYEEEE. The repertoire was sequenced with immunoSEQ multiplex PCR; TCRdb's copy has only in-frame clones and lacks some. The table has 140,000 to 150,000 clones, roughly 88% seen once; the top ten hold 1% to 1.5%. Participants were placed into cohorts based on the clinical history they reported. V usage is TRBV5-6 and J usage is TRBJ1-5; 8 bases are a match to TRBD1. This sequence originates from a woman in her twenties or thirties with acute COVID-19. The source material was PBMCs or T cells enriched from blood (not recorded which). CDR3 region: CASSFGTGTNQPQHF. CDR3 nucleotide sequence: TGTGCCAGCAGCTTTGGGACAGGTACGAATCAGCCCCAGCATTTT.